The clone carrying this TCR beta chain has a count of ten or more. The sample is drawn from a study of low-dose radiotherapy and immunotherapy resistance in tumors. About the study: A total of 13 Gy over 26 weeks was given to Cohort 2 as 1 Gy per fraction every two weeks. At a dose of 200 mg/m2, intravenous cyclophosphamide was given every two weeks, one day before radiation and immunotherapy.

Primers used for first-strand cDNA, a TRAV- and TRBV-specific set, covered both alpha and beta chains. With a constant-region primer and a V-primer adapter, TCRs were subjected to 20 PCR cycles of amplification. One entry per CDR3 protein results from TCRdb running MiXCR on the reads. The table records some 40,000 distinct CDR3 sequences, less than 25% of them present only once. Time point of the sample: after trial treatment. Treatment here: LDRT plus nivolumab, ipilimumab, low-dose cyclophosphamide and aspirin (RACIN trial). This CDR3 comprises 11 residues. Trimming took off 3 bases at V and 8 bases at J, with 7 bases between the two ends. Germline CDR1 SNHLY, CDR2 FYNNEI.

This receptor was taken from a female donor with ovarian cancer. The material sequenced was PBMCs, taken after low-dose radiotherapy plus immunotherapy. The rearrangement joins TRBV2 to TRBJ1-1; D may be TRBD1 (5 bases). This chain's CDR3 is CASSEAGEAFF. CDR3 nucleotides: TGTGCCAGCAGTGAGGCAGGGGAAGCTTTCTTT. The variable domain in full, completed from reference TRBV2 and TRBJ1-1, reads EPEVTQTPSHQVTQMGQEVILRCVPISNHLYFYWYRQILGQKVEFLVSFYNNEISEKSEIFDDQFSVERPDGSNFTLKIRSTKLEDSAMYFCASSEAGEAFFGQGTRLTVV.